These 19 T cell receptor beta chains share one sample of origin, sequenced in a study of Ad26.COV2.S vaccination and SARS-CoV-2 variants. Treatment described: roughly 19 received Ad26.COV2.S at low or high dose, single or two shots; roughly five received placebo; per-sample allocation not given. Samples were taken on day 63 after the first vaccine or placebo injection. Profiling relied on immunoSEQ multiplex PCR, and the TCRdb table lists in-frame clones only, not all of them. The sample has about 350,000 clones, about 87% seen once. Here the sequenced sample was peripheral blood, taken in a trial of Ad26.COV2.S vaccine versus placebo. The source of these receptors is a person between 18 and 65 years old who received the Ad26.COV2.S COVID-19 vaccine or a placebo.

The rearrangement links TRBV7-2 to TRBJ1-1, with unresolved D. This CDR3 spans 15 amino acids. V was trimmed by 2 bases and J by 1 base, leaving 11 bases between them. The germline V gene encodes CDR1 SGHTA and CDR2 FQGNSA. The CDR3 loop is CASSLSKVSNTEAFF. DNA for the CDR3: TGTGCCAGCAGCTTAAGTAAGGTTTCGAACACTGAAGCTTTCTTT.

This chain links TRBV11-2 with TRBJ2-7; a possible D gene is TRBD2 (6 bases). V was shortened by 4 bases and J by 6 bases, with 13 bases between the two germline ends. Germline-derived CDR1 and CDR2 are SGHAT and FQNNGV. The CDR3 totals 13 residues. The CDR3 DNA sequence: TGTGCCAGCAGCTCCGCCCTCGGGGGCGAGCAGTACTTC. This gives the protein CASSSALGGEQYF.

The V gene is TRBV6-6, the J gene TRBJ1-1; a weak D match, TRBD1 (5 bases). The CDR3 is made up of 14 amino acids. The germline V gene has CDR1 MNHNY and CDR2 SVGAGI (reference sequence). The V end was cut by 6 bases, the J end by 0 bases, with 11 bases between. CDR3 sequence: CASRPDRMNTEAFF. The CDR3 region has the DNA TGTGCCAGCAGACCTGACAGAATGAACACTGAAGCTTTCTTT.

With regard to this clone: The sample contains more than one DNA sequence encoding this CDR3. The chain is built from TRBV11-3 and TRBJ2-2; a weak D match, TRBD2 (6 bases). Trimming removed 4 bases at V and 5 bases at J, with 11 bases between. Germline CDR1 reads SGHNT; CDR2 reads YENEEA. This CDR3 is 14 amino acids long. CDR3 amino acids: CASSSTRGTGELFF. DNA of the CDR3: TGTGCCAGCAGCTCTACACGGGGGACCGGGGAGCTGTTTTTT.

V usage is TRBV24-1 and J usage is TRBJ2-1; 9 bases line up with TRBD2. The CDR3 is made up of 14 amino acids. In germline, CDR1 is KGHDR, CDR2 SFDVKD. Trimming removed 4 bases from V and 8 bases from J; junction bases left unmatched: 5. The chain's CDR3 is CATSDSGTSHEQFF. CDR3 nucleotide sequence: TGTGCCACCAGTGACTCCGGGACTAGCCATGAGCAGTTCTTC.

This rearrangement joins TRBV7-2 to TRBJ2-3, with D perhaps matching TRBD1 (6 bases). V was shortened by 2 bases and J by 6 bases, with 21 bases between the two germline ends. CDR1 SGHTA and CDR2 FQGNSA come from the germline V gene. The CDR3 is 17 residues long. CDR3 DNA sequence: TGTGCCAGCAGCTTACCAAGAGGGGGTTCTGGTTCGGATACGCAGTATTTT. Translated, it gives CASSLPRGGSGSDTQYF.

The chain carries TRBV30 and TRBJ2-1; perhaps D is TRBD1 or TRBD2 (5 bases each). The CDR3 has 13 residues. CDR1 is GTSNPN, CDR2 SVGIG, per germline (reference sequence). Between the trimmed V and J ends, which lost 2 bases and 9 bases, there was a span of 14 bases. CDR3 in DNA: TGTGCCTGGAGTCGGGGCATTAGTATTGAGCAGTTCTTC. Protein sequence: CAWSRGISIEQFF. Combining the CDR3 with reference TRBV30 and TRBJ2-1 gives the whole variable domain SQTIHQWPATLVQPVGSPLSLECTVEGTSNPNLYWYRQAAGRGLQLLFYSVGIGQISSEVPQNLSASRPQDRQFILSSKKLLLSDSGFYLCAWSRGISIEQFFGPGTRLTVL.

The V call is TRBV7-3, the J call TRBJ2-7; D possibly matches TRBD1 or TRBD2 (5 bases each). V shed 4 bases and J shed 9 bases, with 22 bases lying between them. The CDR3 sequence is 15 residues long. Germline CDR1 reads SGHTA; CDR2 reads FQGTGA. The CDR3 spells CASSWGPGSTLGQYF. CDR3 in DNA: TGTGCCAGCAGCTGGGGACCAGGATCGACTTTAGGGCAGTACTTC.

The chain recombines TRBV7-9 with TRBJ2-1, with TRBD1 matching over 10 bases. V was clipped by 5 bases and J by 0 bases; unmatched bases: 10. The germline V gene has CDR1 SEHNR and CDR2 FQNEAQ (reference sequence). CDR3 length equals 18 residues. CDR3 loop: CASSEDRGSISSYNEQFF. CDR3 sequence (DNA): TGTGCCAGCAGCGAGGACAGGGGGTCTATTAGCTCCTACAATGAGCAGTTCTTC.

The CDR3 nucleotides are TGTGCCAGTTTGGTCTCTGGGGCCAACGTCCTGACTTTC. It translates to CASLVSGANVLTF. This chain uses TRBV19 with TRBJ2-6, with D unresolved. The V end was cut by 8 bases, the J end by 0 bases, with 5 bases between. The CDR3 loop spans 13 amino acids. Per germline, CDR1 LNHDA and CDR2 SQIVND (reference sequence).

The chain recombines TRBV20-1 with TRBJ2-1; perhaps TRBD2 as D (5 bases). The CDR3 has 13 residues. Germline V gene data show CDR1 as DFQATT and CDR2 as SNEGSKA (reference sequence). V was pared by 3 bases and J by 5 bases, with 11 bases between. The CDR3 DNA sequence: TGCAGTGCTAGTGAGGACGGGAACAATGAGCAGTTCTTC. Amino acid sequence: CSASEDGNNEQFF.

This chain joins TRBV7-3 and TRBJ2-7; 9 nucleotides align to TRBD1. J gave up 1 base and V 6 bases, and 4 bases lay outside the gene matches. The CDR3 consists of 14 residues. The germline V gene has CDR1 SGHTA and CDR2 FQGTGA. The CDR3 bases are TGTGCCAGCAGTATTGACAGGGGGTCCTACGAGCAGTACTTC. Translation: CASSIDRGSYEQYF.

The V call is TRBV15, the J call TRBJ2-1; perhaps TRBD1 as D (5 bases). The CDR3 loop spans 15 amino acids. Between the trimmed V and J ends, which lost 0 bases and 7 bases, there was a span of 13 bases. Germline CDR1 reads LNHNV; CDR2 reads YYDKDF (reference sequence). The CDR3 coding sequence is TGTGCCACCAGCAGAGATGCTGCAGGGAAAAATGAGCAGTTCTTC. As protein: CATSRDAAGKNEQFF.

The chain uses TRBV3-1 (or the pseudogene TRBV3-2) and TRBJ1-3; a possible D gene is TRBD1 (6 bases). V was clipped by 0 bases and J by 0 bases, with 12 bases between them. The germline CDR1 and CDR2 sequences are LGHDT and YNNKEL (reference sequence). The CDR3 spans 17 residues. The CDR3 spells CASSQETLGGSGNTIYF. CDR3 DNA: TGTGCCAGCAGCCAAGAAACCCTAGGGGGCTCTGGAAACACCATATATTTT.

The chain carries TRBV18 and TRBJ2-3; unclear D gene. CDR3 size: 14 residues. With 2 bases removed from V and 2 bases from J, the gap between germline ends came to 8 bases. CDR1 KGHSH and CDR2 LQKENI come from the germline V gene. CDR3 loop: CASSPFLDTDTQYF. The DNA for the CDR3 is TGTGCCAGCTCACCATTCCTTGACACAGATACGCAGTATTTT.

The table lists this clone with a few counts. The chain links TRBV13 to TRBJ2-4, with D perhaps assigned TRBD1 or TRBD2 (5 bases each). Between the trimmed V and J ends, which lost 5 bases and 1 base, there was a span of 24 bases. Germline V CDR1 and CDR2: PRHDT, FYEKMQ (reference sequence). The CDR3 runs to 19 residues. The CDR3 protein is CASSRDRFPSLWAKNIQYF. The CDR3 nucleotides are TGTGCCAGCAGCAGGGACCGATTCCCCTCACTCTGGGCCAAAAACATTCAGTACTTC.

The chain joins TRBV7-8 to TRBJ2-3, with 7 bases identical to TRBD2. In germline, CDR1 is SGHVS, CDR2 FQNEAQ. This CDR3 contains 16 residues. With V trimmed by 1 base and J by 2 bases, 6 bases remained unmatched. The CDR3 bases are TGTGCCAGCAGCTTAGGCGCTAGCGGACTCACAGATACGCAGTATTTT. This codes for CASSLGASGLTDTQYF.

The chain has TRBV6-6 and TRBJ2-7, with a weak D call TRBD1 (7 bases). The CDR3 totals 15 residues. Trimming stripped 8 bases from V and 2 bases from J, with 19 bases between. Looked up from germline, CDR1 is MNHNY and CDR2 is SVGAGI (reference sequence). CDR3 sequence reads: CASQGGPDGTYEQYF. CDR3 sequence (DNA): TGTGCCAGCCAGGGGGGACCCGACGGGACCTACGAGCAGTACTTC.

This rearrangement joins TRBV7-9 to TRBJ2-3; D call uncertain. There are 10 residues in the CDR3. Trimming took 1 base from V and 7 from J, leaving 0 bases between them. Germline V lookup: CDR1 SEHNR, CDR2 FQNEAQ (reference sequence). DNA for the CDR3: TGTGCCAGCAGCTTAGATACGCAGTATTTT. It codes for CASSLDTQYF.